These 31 T cell receptor beta chains were all obtained from the same sample, sequenced in a study of blood T cell repertoires in COVID-19. Some clones are missing from TCRdb's copy, which holds only in-frame ones; the method was immunoSEQ multiplex PCR. The sample comprises a few hundred thousand clones, around 84% of which are singletons, and approximately 4% rests with the top ten. The sample was PBMCs or T cells enriched from blood (not recorded which). All receptors come from a man aged 25 to 40 with acute COVID-19.

This clone was counted a few times. The chain is built from TRBV5-4 and TRBJ2-1; TRBD1 agrees at 8 bases. The germline CDR1 and CDR2 sequences are SGHNT and YYREEE (reference sequence). After removal of 0 bases from V and 8 bases from J, the junction contained 13 bases not matched to a gene. This CDR3 comprises 17 residues. The CDR3 loop is CASSLARGRQGLDEQFF. CDR3 sequence (DNA): TGTGCCAGCAGCTTGGCCAGGGGGAGACAGGGGCTCGATGAGCAGTTCTTC.

The V gene is TRBV12-2, the J gene TRBJ2-7; the listed D gene, TRBD2, was not tested against the DNA. TRBV12-2 is given as a pseudogene. The CDR3 totals 21 residues. The CDR3 DNA reads as TGTGCAAGTCGCTTAGAATCTAAGGACCGGCGAGGACTAGCGGTTCCCCCTCAGCAGTACGTC. Protein product: CASRLESKDRRGLAVPPQQYV.

The sample holds one count of this clone. The chain joins TRBV5-1 to TRBJ1-1; D may be TRBD1 (6 bases). Germline CDR1 and CDR2: SGHRS and YFSETQ. This CDR3 has 15 amino acids. V shed 0 bases and J shed 6 bases, with 15 bases lying between them. CDR3 loop: CASSLVAGAVSEAFF. The CDR3 DNA sequence: TGCGCCAGCAGCTTGGTTGCGGGGGCTGTTTCTGAAGCTTTCTTT.

The CDR3 sequence: CASSTIKTGNTEAFF. The CDR3 DNA reads TGTGCCAGTAGTACTATTAAGACAGGGAACACTGAAGCTTTCTTT. The chain carries TRBV19 and TRBJ1-1; possible D gene TRBD1, 6 bases. Per germline, CDR1 LNHDA and CDR2 SQIVND (reference sequence). Between the trimmed V and J ends, which lost 4 bases and 1 base, there was a span of 13 bases. CDR3 length: 15 residues.

V usage is TRBV19 and J usage is TRBJ1-6, with D unclear. The CDR3 is made up of 15 amino acids. The V end lost 3 bases, the J end lost 6 bases, and 12 bases lay between the germline ends. Per germline, CDR1 LNHDA and CDR2 SQIVND (reference sequence). The CDR3 loop is CASSISGLSNSPLHF. In DNA form, the CDR3 reads TGTGCCAGTAGTATTAGCGGCCTTTCTAATTCACCCCTCCACTTT.

The chain recombines TRBV11-2 with TRBJ2-7; D is ambiguous. The CDR3 covers 16 residues. V lost 6 bases to trimming and J lost 0 bases, with 18 bases between them. Germline-derived CDR1 and CDR2 are SGHAT and FQNNGV. In nucleotides, the CDR3 is TGTGCCAGCAGGCTGAGCCTACATCCTAGCTCCTACGAGCAGTACGTC. Its translation: CASRLSLHPSSYEQYV.

This clone was recorded only once. A junction boundary mismatches the germline segment, possibly from a read error. This chain connects TRBV5-1 to TRBJ2-2; 11 bases line up with TRBD2. The length of the CDR3 is 15 residues. Germline values: CDR1 SGHRS, CDR2 YFSETQ. Written as DNA, the CDR3 is TGTGCCAGCAAAGAAACTAGCGGGAGAGCCGGGGAGCTGTTTTTT. Its protein is CASKETSGRAGELFF.

There are a few counts of this clone. V usage is TRBV6-2 or TRBV6-3 and J usage is TRBJ2-7, with 8 positions matching TRBD2. The germline V gene encodes CDR1 MNHEY and CDR2 SVGEGT. Unmatched junction bases numbered 10, after V lost 0 bases and J lost 3 bases. The CDR3 spans 17 residues. The CDR3: CASSYSTSGRFHYEQYV. The DNA of the CDR3 is TGTGCCAGCAGTTACTCGACCAGCGGGAGATTCCACTACGAGCAGTACGTC.

The V and J genes are TRBV12-3 or TRBV12-4 and TRBJ2-1; D remains unclear. The CDR3 covers 13 residues. Between the trimmed V and J ends, which lost 10 bases and 2 bases, there was a span of 12 bases. The DNA of the CDR3 is TGTGCCATTAGCCTTCTCCCCTACAATGAGCAGTTCTTC. It encodes CAISLLPYNEQFF.

The gene calls are TRBV7-6 and TRBJ2-1; D is perhaps TRBD2 (6 bases). Germline V gives CDR1 SGHVS, CDR2 FNYEAQ. This CDR3 has 14 amino acids. V was cut by 5 bases and J by 5 bases, with 13 bases left in between. CDR3 bases: TGTGCCAGCAGCCCAGCGGGCCCCAACAATGAGCAGTTCTTC. Encoded protein: CASSPAGPNNEQFF. The entire variable domain, with the rest obtained from reference TRBV7-6 and TRBJ2-1, is as follows: GAGVSQSPRYKVTKRGQDVALRCDPISGHVSLYWYRQALGQGPEFLTYFNYEAQQDKSGLPNDRFSAERPEGSISTLTIQRTEQRDSAMYRCASSPAGPNNEQFFGPGTRLTVL.

The chain combines TRBV28 with TRBJ1-5; maybe TRBD1 (5 bases). CDR3 size: 15 residues. CDR1 and CDR2 (germline): MDHEN, SYDVKM. The V end was cut by 8 bases, the J end by 3 bases, with 17 bases between. Here the CDR3 reads CASAKGPGFNQPQHF. The CDR3 DNA reads as TGTGCCAGCGCAAAGGGGCCCGGCTTCAATCAGCCCCAGCATTTT. The entire variable domain, with the rest obtained from reference TRBV28 and TRBJ1-5, is as follows: DVKVTQSSRYLVKRTGEKVFLECVQDMDHENMFWYRQDPGLGLRLIYFSYDVKMKEKGDIPEGYSVSREKKERFSLILESASTNQTSMYLCASAKGPGFNQPQHFGDGTRLSIL.

The table lists this clone with a count of one. This chain links TRBV4-3 with TRBJ1-5; no reliable D call. CDR3 length: 12 amino acids. V was clipped by 5 bases and J by 4 bases, with 6 bases between them. Looked up from germline, CDR1 is LGHNA and CDR2 is YSLEER. Here the CDR3 DNA reads TGCGCCAGCAGCGCAGGAAATCAGCCCCAGCATTTT. The encoded protein is CASSAGNQPQHF.

At least ten counts were recorded for this clone. This chain connects TRBV5-4 to TRBJ1-1; D uncertain. Deletions cut 5 bases from V and 3 bases from J, with 17 bases between. Germline V CDR1 and CDR2: SGHNT, YYREEE (reference sequence). The CDR3 is 15 amino acids. CDR3 DNA: TGTGCCAGCAGTCCGAGGGCTGCCGGGGACACTGAAGCTTTCTTT. The encoded protein is CASSPRAAGDTEAFF.

This sequence joins TRBV5-8 and TRBJ1-1; a weak D match, TRBD1 (6 bases). Germline CDR1 and CDR2: SGHTS and YDEGEE. The CDR3 contains 14 residues. V shed 0 bases and J shed 4 bases, with 10 bases lying between them. The CDR3 here is CASSLGQVATEAFF. The CDR3 nucleotides read TGTGCCAGCAGCTTGGGACAGGTAGCCACTGAAGCTTTCTTT.

The chain employs TRBV18 and TRBJ1-5; no reliable D call. V was clipped by 3 bases and J by 9 bases, with 12 bases between them. In germline, CDR1 is KGHSH, CDR2 LQKENI. CDR3 size: 13 residues. CDR3 protein: CASSPSTPGPQHF. The CDR3, as DNA: TGTGCCAGCTCACCCTCAACCCCGGGGCCCCAGCATTTT.

The V call is TRBV18, the J call TRBJ1-1, with 9 bases matching TRBD1. The CDR3 covers 15 residues. Per the germline V gene, CDR1 is KGHSH and CDR2 is LQKENI. V lost 5 bases and J lost 4; bases outside the gene matches: 8. The CDR3 nucleotides read TGTGCCAGCTCAAATAAGGGACAGGGTAGCACTGAAGCTTTCTTT. It specifies CASSNKGQGSTEAFF.

This clone was detected once. The chain couples TRBV5-8 to TRBJ1-3; TRBD1 matches 7 bases. CDR1 is SGHTS and CDR2 is YDEGEE in the germline V gene. This CDR3 has 15 residues. The junction had 2 bases not matched to a gene; V was cut back by 0 bases and J by 2 bases. The CDR3: CASSLGGQAGNTIYF. CDR3 DNA sequence: TGTGCCAGCAGCTTGGGAGGACAGGCTGGAAACACCATATATTTT.

V gene TRBV20-1 combines with J gene TRBJ2-5, with D maybe TRBD2 (5 bases). Per the germline V gene, CDR1 is DFQATT and CDR2 is SNEGSKA (reference sequence). CDR3 length: 16 amino acids. Trimming left V 3 bases short and J 4 bases short, with 21 bases between. The CDR3 protein is CSASRDTSLYAETQYF. The CDR3 DNA follows: TGCAGTGCTAGTCGCGATACTAGTTTGTACGCAGAGACCCAGTACTTC.

The chain recombines TRBV27 with TRBJ2-1; 8 bases fit TRBD2. Germline V gene lookup returns CDR1 MNHEY and CDR2 SMNVEV (reference sequence). The CDR3 is 13 amino acids. The CDR3 DNA reads TGTGCAACCAGGCTAGCGGGTTACAATGAGCAGTTCTTC. It translates to CATRLAGYNEQFF.

The genes are TRBV5-4 and TRBJ1-2; the D is unclear. The germline V gene has CDR1 SGHNT and CDR2 YYREEE (reference sequence). Trimming stripped 0 bases from V and 4 bases from J, with 10 bases between. The CDR3 contains 14 residues. Here the CDR3 DNA reads TGTGCCAGCAGCTTGGATAGAAGTCCCTATGGCTACACCTTC. Protein sequence: CASSLDRSPYGYTF.

The rearrangement links TRBV6-5 to TRBJ1-6; tentative D call: TRBD1 (5 bases). Germline CDR1 and CDR2: MNHEY and SVGAGI. The CDR3 runs 15 residues. Trimming removed 6 bases at V and 4 bases at J, with 13 bases between. The CDR3 protein is CASSNPAGYNSPLHF. The CDR3 coding sequence is TGTGCCAGCAGCAACCCCGCAGGGTATAATTCACCCCTCCACTTT.

This chain links TRBV2 with TRBJ2-4, with 7 positions matching TRBD2. The V segment lost 3 bases and the J segment 7 bases; nucleotides outside the gene matches: 6. CDR1 and CDR2 from the germline V gene are SNHLY and FYNNEI. CDR3 length equals 14 residues. This chain's CDR3 is CASSEAGVSNIQYF. The CDR3 DNA follows: TGTGCCAGCAGTGAGGCGGGGGTTTCGAACATTCAGTACTTC.

V usage is TRBV28 and J usage is TRBJ1-6; 9 bases map to TRBD1. Unmatched junction bases numbered 6, after V lost 6 bases and J lost 9 bases. The CDR3 covers 14 residues. The germline gives CDR1 MDHEN, CDR2 SYDVKM. CDR3 nucleotide sequence: TGTGCCAGCAGGGAGGGACAGGGAGGTTCACCCCTCCACTTT. Protein: CASREGQGGSPLHF. Full variable domain (outside the CDR3, taken from reference TRBV28 and TRBJ1-6): DVKVTQSSRYLVKRTGEKVFLECVQDMDHENMFWYRQDPGLGLRLIYFSYDVKMKEKGDIPEGYSVSREKKERFSLILESASTNQTSMYLCASREGQGGSPLHFGNGTRLTVT.

This rearrangement joins TRBV5-4 to TRBJ1-6, with 7 positions matching TRBD1. V trimming: 3 bases; J trimming: 6 bases; junction bases outside the gene matches: 12. CDR3 length: 17 amino acids. Germline loops: CDR1 SGHNT, CDR2 YYREEE (reference sequence). CDR3 in amino acids: CASSSSTQGFGNSPLHF. CDR3 sequence (DNA): TGTGCCAGCAGCTCATCGACACAGGGGTTCGGTAATTCACCCCTCCACTTT.

The V gene is TRBV11-3, the J gene TRBJ1-2, with TRBD1 as a possible D gene (6 bases). The V end was cut by 5 bases, the J end by 3 bases, with 13 bases between. The CDR3 has 14 residues. Germline V CDR1 and CDR2: SGHNT, YENEEA. The CDR3 sequence: CASSQRRTDYGYTF. Here the CDR3 DNA reads TGTGCCAGCAGCCAACGTAGGACAGACTATGGCTACACCTTC. The whole variable domain, remainder taken from reference TRBV11-3 and TRBJ1-2, is EAGVVQSPRYKIIEKKQPVAFWCNPISGHNTLYWYLQNLGQGPELLIRYENEEAVDDSQLPKDRFSAERLKGVDSTLKIQPAELGDSAVYLCASSQRRTDYGYTFGSGTRLTVV.

This chain connects TRBV10-1 to TRBJ2-1; 7 bases agree with TRBD2. Losses at the gene ends were 2 bases for V and 5 bases for J; bases not matched to a gene: 3. CDR3 length equals 14 residues. Per germline, CDR1 WNHNN and CDR2 SYGVQD (reference sequence). In DNA form, the CDR3 reads TGCGCCAGCAGTGAGCAGCGGGGCCACAATGAGCAGTTCTTC. It is translated as CASSEQRGHNEQFF.

This clone was detected only once. The chain couples TRBV9 to TRBJ2-2; D perhaps matches TRBD2 (6 bases). Trimming shortened V by 4 bases and J by 3 bases, and 16 bases separated the two germline ends. CDR1 is SGDLS, CDR2 YYNGEE, per germline. The CDR3 contains 16 residues. Here the CDR3 DNA reads TGTGCCAGCAGCCTCCCCGGAGGGATAGACACCGGGGAGCTGTTTTTT. Its protein product is CASSLPGGIDTGELFF.

Turning to this clone: A junction boundary mismatches the germline segment, possibly from a read error. The chain joins TRBV6-5 to TRBJ2-5; maybe TRBD1 (6 bases). The CDR3 is 13 amino acids. Germline-derived CDR1 and CDR2 are MNHEY and SVGAGI. The CDR3 here is CASSYGGQGTQYF. DNA of the CDR3: TGTGCCAGCAGTTACGGGGGACAAGGGACCCAGTACTTC.

A remark on this clone: The junction does not match germline at one end; this may be a read error. CDR3 sequence (DNA): TGTGCCAGCAGCTTGTCGGACAGGGTACCTTCCTACAATGAGCAGTTCTTC. Translation gives CASSLSDRVPSYNEQFF. The chain couples TRBV5-1 to TRBJ2-1; 8 nucleotides line up with TRBD1. The CDR3 is 17 amino acids. Germline CDR1 reads SGHRS; CDR2 reads YFSETQ. Together with reference TRBV5-1 and TRBJ2-1, the CDR3 gives the full variable domain: KAGVTQTPRYLIKTRGQQVTLSCSPISGHRSVSWYQQTPGQGLQFLFEYFSETQRNKGNFPGRFSGRQFSNSRSEMNVSTLELGDSALYLCASSLSDRVPSYNEQFFGPGTRLTVL.

CDR3 sequence reads: CASSFLGAEAFF. In nucleotides, the CDR3 is TGTGCCAGCAGTTTCCTAGGGGCTGAAGCTTTCTTT. The rearrangement links TRBV12-3 or TRBV12-4 to TRBJ1-1; D is perhaps TRBD1 (5 bases). The CDR3 consists of 12 residues. V gave up 3 bases and J gave up 6 bases, with 8 bases separating them.

This sequence joins TRBV14 and TRBJ1-2, with TRBD1 matching over 8 bases. Germline values: CDR1 SGHDN, CDR2 FVKESK. CDR3 length equals 14 residues. Unmatched junction bases numbered 6, after V lost 5 bases and J lost 4 bases. CDR3 DNA sequence: TGTGCCAGCAGCGCTGACAGGGGAGTCTATGGCTACACCTTC. Encoded protein: CASSADRGVYGYTF.